One sample yielded the 21 T cell receptor beta chains listed below, sequenced in a study of early stage breast cancer tumors. The protocol was immunoSEQ multiplex PCR, while the TCRdb copy is restricted to in-frame clones and leaves out a portion. The sample comprises around 28,000 clones, roughly 50% of which are singletons, and 7.5% to 9.5% rests with the top ten. Sequenced input: breast tumor tissue. Receptors were obtained from a person aged 45-60 years with breast cancer.

This clone was found a few times. The chain has TRBV29-1 and TRBJ2-2; TRBD1 matches 12 bases. The CDR3 spans 13 residues. The V and J ends lost 4 bases and 11 bases, in that order; junction bases with no gene match: 5. Germline V gene data show CDR1 as SQVTM and CDR2 as ANQGSEA. The chain's CDR3 is CSVVGQGAGELFF. The CDR3 DNA follows: TGCAGCGTTGTGGGACAGGGGGCAGGAGAGCTGTTTTTT.

The J gene is TRBJ1-1, the V gene TRBV7-6; the D gene is possibly TRBD1 (5 bases). The CDR3 is made up of 14 amino acids. V lost 5 bases to trimming and J lost 2 bases, with 12 bases between them. The V gene's germline CDR1 is SGHVS and CDR2 FNYEAQ. This CDR3 is CASSPAGGNTEAFF. The CDR3 nucleotides read TGTGCCAGCAGCCCAGCGGGGGGAAACACTGAAGCTTTCTTT. Full variable domain (rest looked up from reference TRBV7-6 and TRBJ1-1): GAGVSQSPRYKVTKRGQDVALRCDPISGHVSLYWYRQALGQGPEFLTYFNYEAQQDKSGLPNDRFSAERPEGSISTLTIQRTEQRDSAMYRCASSPAGGNTEAFFGQGTRLTVV.

CDR3 protein: CASAPQPGVLETQYF. The CDR3 nucleotides are TGCGCCAGCGCCCCGCAGCCCGGTGTACTGGAGACCCAGTACTTC. The rearrangement links TRBV4-1 to TRBJ2-5; D unclear. The germline V gene has CDR1 MGHRA and CDR2 YSYEKL. The CDR3 extends over 15 amino acids. V was clipped by 8 bases and J by 5 bases, with 21 bases between them.

V gene TRBV6-5 combines with J gene TRBJ2-1, with D tentatively TRBD1 (5 bases). The CDR3 totals 15 residues. V gave up 2 bases and J gave up 0 bases, with 8 bases separating them. Germline CDR1 reads MNHEY; CDR2 reads SVGAGI. In DNA, the CDR3 is TGTGCCAGCAGTTACCGACAGAGCTCCTACAATGAGCAGTTCTTC. Protein: CASSYRQSSYNEQFF.

The V and J genes are TRBV7-9 and TRBJ2-4; tentatively, D is TRBD2 (6 bases). V lost 5 bases and J lost 10, with 18 bases in between. The germline gives CDR1 SEHNR, CDR2 FQNEAQ (reference sequence). This CDR3 region has 14 residues. Here the CDR3 DNA reads TGTGCCAGCAGCCCTCCAAGTGGCGCGGGGATTCAGTACTTC. It codes for CASSPPSGAGIQYF.

The V gene is TRBV29-1, the J gene TRBJ1-2; the D is unclear. Germline V gives CDR1 SQVTM, CDR2 ANQGSEA. The CDR3 length is 12 residues. V lost 3 bases to trimming and J lost 7 bases, with 12 bases between them. CDR3 bases: TGCAGCGTTGATTCCAACCGCGGTGGCTACACCTTC. Its translation: CSVDSNRGGYTF.

This clone was seen a handful of times. V usage is TRBV27 and J usage is TRBJ1-1; TRBD1 matches at 7 bases. The CDR3 covers 14 residues. With 2 bases clipped from V and 0 bases from J, the junction kept 0 bases outside the gene matches. Germline values: CDR1 MNHEY, CDR2 SMNVEV (reference sequence). This CDR3 reads CASSLTGVNTEAFF. The CDR3 DNA sequence: TGTGCCAGCAGTTTAACAGGGGTGAACACTGAAGCTTTCTTT.

This clone was observed a handful of times. The CDR3 bases are TGCAGCGCCGAGCGGGGAAGCGAGCAGTACTTC. This translates into CSAERGSEQYF. The rearrangement links TRBV29-1 to TRBJ2-7; 7 bases match TRBD2. The CDR3 sequence is 11 residues long. The V segment lost 7 bases and the J segment 6 bases; nucleotides outside the gene matches: 6. CDR1 and CDR2 (germline): SQVTM, ANQGSEA.

The CDR3 loop reads CASLTGQGSHEQYF. The CDR3 DNA is TGTGCCAGCCTCACAGGACAGGGATCGCACGAGCAGTACTTC. The rearrangement links TRBV18 to TRBJ2-7; 8 bases are shared with TRBD1. The CDR3 runs 14 residues. The V and J ends lost 8 bases and 5 bases, in that order; junction bases with no gene match: 11. Germline V gene lookup returns CDR1 KGHSH and CDR2 LQKENI.

CDR3 nucleotide sequence: TGTGCCAGCAGCTTGGGGCAGGGGTTATACGAGCAGTACTTC. This gives the protein CASSLGQGLYEQYF. The J gene is TRBJ2-7, the V gene TRBV5-8; D perhaps matches TRBD1 (6 bases). CDR3 length: 14 amino acids. Germline V gene sequence: CDR1 SGHTS, CDR2 YDEGEE. Trimming pared 0 bases from V and 4 bases from J, leaving 11 bases between. Variable domain in full (rest from reference TRBV5-8 and TRBJ2-7): EAGVTQSPTHLIKTRGQQATLRCSPISGHTSVYWYQQALGLGLQFLLWYDEGEERNRGNFPPRFSGRQFPNYSSELNVNALELEDSALYLCASSLGQGLYEQYFGPGTRLTVT.

The CDR3 DNA reads TGTGCCAGCAGTGAAGCGTACCAGCCGTACCAAGAGACCCAGTACTTC. Translation: CASSEAYQPYQETQYF. The J gene is TRBJ2-5, the V gene TRBV6-1; unclear D gene. V lost 0 bases to trimming and J lost 0 bases, with 11 bases between them. There are 16 residues in the CDR3. Germline values: CDR1 MNHNS, CDR2 SASEGT.

This clone showed up just a few times. This chain joins TRBV19 and TRBJ1-5, with 8 bases matching TRBD1. Trimming cost V 5 bases and J 6 bases; bases outside gene matches: 9. Per germline, CDR1 LNHDA and CDR2 SQIVND (reference sequence). This CDR3 contains 15 residues. CDR3 region: CASSPTGVSVQPQHF. The CDR3 DNA reads TGTGCCAGTAGTCCGACAGGGGTCTCGGTTCAGCCCCAGCATTTT. The variable domain in full, completed from reference TRBV19 and TRBJ1-5, reads DGGITQSPKYLFRKEGQNVTLSCEQNLNHDAMYWYRQDPGQGLRLIYYSQIVNDFQKGDIAEGYSVSREKKESFPLTVTSAQKNPTAFYLCASSPTGVSVQPQHFGDGTRLSIL.

The chain couples TRBV5-1 to TRBJ2-5, with D perhaps assigned TRBD1 or TRBD2 (6 bases each). V dropped 4 bases and J dropped 0 bases, with 19 bases sitting between them. The CDR3 length is 17 residues. Germline V lookup: CDR1 SGHRS, CDR2 YFSETQ. This CDR3 is CASSIGTSGGNQETQYF. The CDR3 region has the DNA TGCGCCAGCAGCATAGGGACAAGCGGCGGGAACCAAGAGACCCAGTACTTC.

This clone has a single count. This chain connects TRBV18 to TRBJ2-2; D gene uncertain. With 0 bases removed from V and 1 base from J, the gap between germline ends came to 12 bases. Per the germline V gene, CDR1 is KGHSH and CDR2 is LQKENI. The CDR3 length is 17 residues. The CDR3 sequence is CASSPPLSVRNTGELFF. For the CDR3, the DNA is TGTGCCAGCTCACCACCGCTCTCAGTGCGGAACACCGGGGAGCTGTTTTTT.

The chain joins TRBV10-3 to TRBJ1-5; no reliable D call. Germline values: CDR1 ENHRY, CDR2 SYGVKD. The germline V and J ends were trimmed by 3 bases and 5 bases, with 11 bases remaining between them. This CDR3 is built from 14 residues. DNA for the CDR3: TGTGCCATCAGTGACGAGGTGTGGGATCAGCCCCAGCATTTT. Translating gives CAISDEVWDQPQHF.

V gene TRBV19 combines with J gene TRBJ1-1; the match to TRBD1 covers 7 bases. CDR1 and CDR2 from the germline V gene are LNHDA and SQIVND (reference sequence). V trimming: 7 bases; J trimming: 5 bases; junction bases outside the gene matches: 22. The CDR3 has 18 amino acids. The CDR3 reads CASINRDSGSWWWTEAFF. Here the CDR3 DNA reads TGTGCCAGTATTAACCGGGACAGTGGGTCCTGGTGGTGGACTGAAGCTTTCTTT.

This clone was recorded only once. This sequence joins TRBV2 and TRBJ2-5; D call uncertain. Trimming took 7 bases from V and 5 from J, leaving 11 bases between them. The CDR3 is made up of 12 amino acids. Germline lookup yields CDR1 SNHLY and CDR2 FYNNEI. CDR3 protein: CASKFYGETQYF. CDR3 DNA: TGTGCCAGCAAATTCTATGGGGAGACCCAGTACTTC.

This chain links TRBV30 with TRBJ2-1; 7 positions agree with TRBD2. CDR3 length: 14 residues. V trimming: 6 bases; J trimming: 0 bases; junction bases outside the gene matches: 5. Germline V lookup: CDR1 GTSNPN, CDR2 SVGIG (reference sequence). CDR3 in amino acids: CACPGTTSYNEQFF. The CDR3 DNA reads TGTGCCTGTCCCGGGACTACCTCCTACAATGAGCAGTTCTTC.

The J gene is TRBJ2-5, the V gene TRBV7-8; TRBD2 matches 10 bases. V was pared by 3 bases and J by 5 bases, with 9 bases of the junction left unmatched. CDR3 length: 16 amino acids. In germline, CDR1 is SGHVS, CDR2 FQNEAQ. The chain's CDR3 is CASSFLPSGRRETQYF. The CDR3 DNA reads as TGTGCCAGCAGCTTTCTCCCTAGCGGGAGAAGGGAGACCCAGTACTTC.

V usage is TRBV18 and J usage is TRBJ1-3; no clear D. The CDR3 has 13 amino acids. The V gene's germline CDR1 is KGHSH and CDR2 LQKENI. V gave up 2 bases and J gave up 0 bases, with 2 bases separating them. The CDR3 region has the DNA TGTGCCAGCTCACCAAACTCTGGAAACACCATATATTTT. Its protein is CASSPNSGNTIYF.

V gene TRBV11-2 combines with J gene TRBJ2-7; 10 bases are shared with TRBD2. The V gene's germline CDR1 is SGHAT and CDR2 FQNNGV. J lost 3 bases, V lost 4 bases, and 9 bases had no gene match. The CDR3 length is 16 residues. In DNA, the CDR3 is TGTGCCAGCAGCTGGAATCCCGGGACTAGCGTCTACGAGCAGTACTTC. It is translated as CASSWNPGTSVYEQYF.